This paragraph reports one T cell receptor beta chain. The data were produced by immunoSEQ multiplex PCR, yet TCRdb's version contains in-frame clones alone and is incomplete. The sample includes about 98,000 clones, about 96% of them seen just once. This sample was included in a study of T cells in pancreatic ductal adenocarcinoma. This CDR3 spans 16 amino acids. Looked up from germline, CDR1 is SGHTA and CDR2 is FQGTGA. Trimming cost V 5 bases and J 0 bases, with 13 bases left between them. No neoadjuvant therapy was given to the selected pancreatic ductal adenocarcinoma patients before their surgery.

Sequences were obtained from PBMCs. The TCR comes from a human donor with pancreatic ductal adenocarcinoma. This sequence joins TRBV7-3 and TRBJ2-2; a possible D gene is TRBD1 (5 bases). The CDR3: CASSDRRGTNTGELFF. CDR3 nucleotide sequence: TGTGCCAGCAGCGACCGTAGGGGAACGAACACCGGGGAGCTGTTTTTT.